One sample yielded the 14 T cell receptor beta chains listed below, sequenced in a study of pediatric ulcerative colitis. TCRdb's copy holds only in-frame clones and misses some; the assay was immunoSEQ multiplex PCR. The table shows 55,000 to 65,000 clones, with around four fifths occurring only once. The sample consisted of blood. These receptors were taken from a boy aged 5-17 years with moderate ulcerative colitis.

This rearrangement joins TRBV7-8 to TRBJ1-4, with D uncertain. The V gene lost 5 bases and the J gene lost 4 bases, with 11 bases spanning the gap. The CDR3 runs 14 residues. CDR1 is SGHVS, CDR2 FQNEAQ, per germline. In DNA, the CDR3 is TGTGCCAGCAGCCCGACTGGATATAATGAAAAACTGTTTTTT. Its translation is CASSPTGYNEKLFF.

J is TRBJ2-7 and V is TRBV7-2; D is uncertain. Per germline, CDR1 SGHTA and CDR2 FQGNSA. V was pared by 1 base and J by 6 bases, with 19 bases between. The CDR3 contains 16 residues. DNA for the CDR3: TGTGCCAGCAGCTTAGGTGTGGGCCCCTCACCGGCCGAGCAGTACTTC. Protein product: CASSLGVGPSPAEQYF.

V gene TRBV6-8 combines with J gene TRBJ1-3, with TRBD1 matching over 7 bases. The CDR3 covers 17 residues. CDR1 MNHGY and CDR2 SAAAGT come from the germline V gene. The V and J ends lost 0 bases and 0 bases, in that order; junction bases with no gene match: 5. This chain's CDR3 is CASSYSEQGISGNTIYF. CDR3 nucleotides: TGTGCCAGCAGTTACTCTGAACAGGGGATCTCTGGAAACACCATATATTTT.

This chain joins TRBV5-1 and TRBJ1-4; perhaps TRBD1 as D (5 bases). Trimming removed 4 bases from V and 1 base from J, with 14 bases in between. CDR3 length equals 16 residues. In germline, CDR1 is SGHRS, CDR2 YFSETQ. DNA of the CDR3: TGCGCCAGCAGCCCCCGGATTGGGGGAACTAATGAAAAACTGTTTTTT. This gives the protein CASSPRIGGTNEKLFF.

The chain couples TRBV5-1 to TRBJ2-7; D tentatively fits TRBD1 or TRBD2 (6 bases each). The germline CDR1 and CDR2 sequences are SGHRS and YFSETQ. This CDR3 spans 17 amino acids. The ends were cut back, 4 bases at V and 9 bases at J, with 29 bases in the middle. In DNA, the CDR3 is TGCGCCAGCAGCCCGCGGCAGGTCTCTAGGGGGGTCTGGAGGCAGTACTTC. This translates into CASSPRQVSRGVWRQYF.

This chain links TRBV5-1 with TRBJ1-1; D is undetermined. This CDR3 is 14 amino acids long. Germline assignment: CDR1 SGHRS and CDR2 YFSETQ. Between the trimmed V and J ends, which lost 1 base and 2 bases, there was a span of 9 bases. CDR3 residues: CASSLPGHNTEAFF. The CDR3 DNA reads as TGCGCCAGCAGCTTGCCGGGCCACAACACTGAAGCTTTCTTT. The full variable domain, in which reference TRBV5-1 and TRBJ1-1 provide the parts outside the CDR3, is KAGVTQTPRYLIKTRGQQVTLSCSPISGHRSVSWYQQTPGQGLQFLFEYFSETQRNKGNFPGRFSGRQFSNSRSEMNVSTLELGDSALYLCASSLPGHNTEAFFGQGTRLTVV.

Only one count was recorded for this clone. This chain uses TRBV9 with TRBJ2-6; 8 positions agree with TRBD1. This CDR3 spans 18 amino acids. CDR1 and CDR2 from the germline V gene are SGDLS and YYNGEE. The V segment lost 0 bases and the J segment 0 bases; nucleotides outside the gene matches: 5. CDR3 region: CASSVAGTGYSGANVLTF. CDR3 bases: TGTGCCAGCAGCGTAGCTGGGACAGGATACTCTGGGGCCAACGTCCTGACTTTC. The full variable domain, in which reference TRBV9 and TRBJ2-6 provide the parts outside the CDR3, is DSGVTQTPKHLITATGQRVTLRCSPRSGDLSVYWYQQSLDQGLQFLIQYYNGEERAKGNILERFSAQQFPDLHSELNLSSLELGDSALYFCASSVAGTGYSGANVLTFGAGSRLTVL.

The chain joins TRBV11-2 to TRBJ1-2; D possibly corresponds to TRBD1 (6 bases). The V end lost 0 bases, the J end lost 1 base, and 9 bases lay between the germline ends. CDR1 and CDR2 (germline): SGHAT, FQNNGV. The CDR3 consists of 15 residues. The CDR3 sequence: CASSLDHRVNYGYTF. Written as DNA, the CDR3 is TGTGCCAGCAGCTTAGATCACAGGGTTAACTATGGCTACACCTTC.

Of note for this clone: Within the sample, other DNA sequences also encode this same CDR3. CDR3 nucleotides: TGTGCCAGCAGTGAGGGCTACGAGCAGTACTTC. This codes for CASSEGYEQYF. The V gene is TRBV6-1, the J gene TRBJ2-7; D is ambiguous. This CDR3 region has 11 residues. Trimming removed 3 bases from V and 3 bases from J, with 3 bases in between. The V gene's germline CDR1 is MNHNS and CDR2 SASEGT.

The rearrangement joins TRBV10-1 to TRBJ2-5; D is unclear. The V gene's germline CDR1 is WNHNN and CDR2 SYGVQD (reference sequence). Trimming pared 3 bases from V and 4 bases from J, leaving 12 bases between. The CDR3 sequence is 14 residues long. CDR3 nucleotides: TGCGCCAGCAGTGATTCGGGCGAGATAGAGACCCAGTACTTC. Its protein product is CASSDSGEIETQYF.

The chain couples TRBV5-1 to TRBJ1-2, with 7 positions matching TRBD1. Losses at the gene ends were 0 bases for V and 2 bases for J; bases not matched to a gene: 4. The CDR3 is made up of 15 amino acids. The germline gives CDR1 SGHRS, CDR2 YFSETQ. For the CDR3, the DNA is TGCGCCAGCAGCTTGGGAGGGGGCGACAACTATGGCTACACCTTC. Translating gives CASSLGGGDNYGYTF.

V gene TRBV4-1 combines with J gene TRBJ1-6, with D maybe TRBD1 (6 bases). Trimming shortened V by 4 bases and J by 1 base, and 17 bases separated the two germline ends. CDR1 is MGHRA and CDR2 is YSYEKL in the germline V gene. The CDR3 is 18 residues long. The CDR3 here is CASSLLPGQLSYNSPLHF. The CDR3 DNA sequence: TGCGCCAGCAGCCTACTACCCGGACAGTTGTCCTATAATTCACCCCTCCACTTT.

CDR3 nucleotides: TGTGCCAGCAGAAGGGCCTATAGCAATCAGCCCCAGCATTTT. It is translated as CASRRAYSNQPQHF. The V and J genes are TRBV6-5 and TRBJ1-5; D gene ambiguous. Germline V lookup: CDR1 MNHEY, CDR2 SVGAGI. Trimming stripped 6 bases from V and 0 bases from J, with 9 bases between. The CDR3 is 14 amino acids.

The chain carries TRBV7-9 and TRBJ2-7, with D perhaps matching TRBD1 (6 bases). V was cut by 8 bases and J by 0 bases, with 17 bases left in between. Germline-derived CDR1 and CDR2 are SEHNR and FQNEAQ (reference sequence). This CDR3 contains 15 residues. The CDR3 DNA reads TGTGCCAGCGGCCCGAGGACAGCATTCTCCTACGAGCAGTACTTC. Its protein product is CASGPRTAFSYEQYF.